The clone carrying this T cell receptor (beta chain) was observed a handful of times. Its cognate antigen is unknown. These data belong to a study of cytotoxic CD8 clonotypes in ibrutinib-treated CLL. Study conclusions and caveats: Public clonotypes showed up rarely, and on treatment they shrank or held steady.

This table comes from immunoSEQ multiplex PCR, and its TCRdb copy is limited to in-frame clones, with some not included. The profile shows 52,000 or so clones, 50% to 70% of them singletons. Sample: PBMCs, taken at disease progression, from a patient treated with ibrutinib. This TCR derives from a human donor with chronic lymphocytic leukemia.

Written as DNA, the CDR3 is TGTGCCAGCAAAGCAGGGTGGTACACTGAAGCTTTCTTT. It specifies CASKAGWYTEAFF. The chain uses TRBV28 and TRBJ1-1, with a possible D match to TRBD1 (5 bases). This CDR3 is 13 amino acids long. The ends were cut back, 7 bases at V and 3 bases at J, with 12 bases in the middle. The germline gives CDR1 MDHEN, CDR2 SYDVKM.